Each of the 23 T cell receptor beta chains below was sequenced from the same sample in a study of blood T cell repertoires in COVID-19. Clones were read by immunoSEQ multiplex PCR, and TCRdb kept only the in-frame ones, dropping some. The data show 180,000 or so clones, with 65% to 85% seen just once and around 7% held by the top ten. The specimen sequenced was peripheral blood. These receptors came from a woman in her thirties or forties with COVID-19, enrolled during active disease.

This chain uses TRBV5-4 with TRBJ2-7, with TRBD2 matching 7 bases. Unmatched junction bases numbered 3, after V lost 0 bases and J lost 9 bases. Germline values: CDR1 SGHNT, CDR2 YYREEE (reference sequence). This CDR3 comprises 12 residues. CDR3 residues: CASSLEAGRQYF. CDR3 in DNA: TGTGCCAGCAGCTTGGAAGCGGGACGGCAGTACTTC.

The chain carries TRBV7-2 and TRBJ2-2; D possibly corresponds to TRBD1 (6 bases). The CDR3 spans 15 residues. CDR1 and CDR2 from the germline V gene are SGHTA and FQGNSA. Trimming took 3 bases from V and 1 from J, leaving 9 bases between them. The CDR3 reads CASSFDRRNTGELFF. The CDR3 DNA reads TGTGCCAGCAGCTTCGACAGGAGGAACACCGGGGAGCTGTTTTTT.

This chain joins TRBV2 and TRBJ1-2; TRBD1 is a possible D gene (6 bases). The CDR3 is 14 amino acids. Germline V gene data show CDR1 as SNHLY and CDR2 as FYNNEI. Trimming took off 10 bases at V and 4 bases at J, with 19 bases between the two ends. Here the CDR3 DNA reads TGTGCCATCCCCACGCCAGGGGCGACCTATGGCTACACCTTC. Protein sequence: CAIPTPGATYGYTF. The complete variable domain, with remaining parts taken from reference TRBV2 and TRBJ1-2, reads EPEVTQTPSHQVTQMGQEVILRCVPISNHLYFYWYRQILGQKVEFLVSFYNNEISEKSEIFDDQFSVERPDGSNFTLKIRSTKLEDSAMYFCAIPTPGATYGYTFGSGTRLTVV.

This sequence joins TRBV18 and TRBJ2-5, with 9 bases lining up with TRBD1. The germline V gene encodes CDR1 KGHSH and CDR2 LQKENI. V was pared by 4 bases and J by 1 base, with 7 bases of the junction left unmatched. The CDR3 contains 16 residues. CDR3 nucleotide sequence: TGTGCCAGCTCACAAAACAGGGGGCCCCTCCAAGAGACCCAGTACTTC. Its translation is CASSQNRGPLQETQYF.

The chain employs TRBV6-5 and TRBJ1-1; no definite D call. The CDR3 consists of 12 residues. Germline-derived CDR1 and CDR2 are MNHEY and SVGAGI. Trimming left V 7 bases short and J 5 bases short, with 11 bases between. The chain's CDR3 is CASTEVLTEAFF. The CDR3, as DNA: TGTGCCAGCACCGAGGTACTTACTGAAGCTTTCTTT.

J is TRBJ2-1 and V is TRBV7-3; 14 nucleotides line up with TRBD2. The CDR3 is 15 amino acids. Germline CDR1 is SGHTA and CDR2 is FQGTGA. Trimming took 3 bases from V and 9 from J; bases not matched to a gene: 4. CDR3 region: CASSLGLAGVTEQFF. CDR3 nucleotide sequence: TGTGCCAGCAGCTTGGGACTAGCGGGAGTCACTGAGCAGTTCTTC.

V usage is TRBV6-1 and J usage is TRBJ1-3; no clear D gene. This CDR3 contains 17 residues. The V and J ends lost 2 bases and 0 bases respectively, with 14 bases between them. Germline CDR1 MNHNS, CDR2 SASEGT. The DNA for the CDR3 is TGTGCCAGCAGTGAAATGGTCGGTAGTGCCTCTGGAAACACCATATATTTT. Its translation: CASSEMVGSASGNTIYF.

The CDR3 region has the DNA TGTGCCAGTAGGGTCGGGACAGGGTTCGACGAGCAGTACTTC. It translates to CASRVGTGFDEQYF. V is TRBV19 and J is TRBJ2-7, with TRBD1 matching 9 bases. With V trimmed by 6 bases and J by 5 bases, 8 bases remained unmatched. Looked up from germline, CDR1 is LNHDA and CDR2 is SQIVND (reference sequence). The CDR3 consists of 14 residues.

About this clone itself: At one of its ends the junction is not consistent with the germline gene, which may arise from a read error. This chain connects TRBV7-7 to TRBJ2-2; TRBD1 matches 9 bases. CDR1 and CDR2 from the germline V gene are SSHAT and FNYEAQ (reference sequence). The CDR3 contains 15 residues. The chain's CDR3 is CASSLEGQGTGELFF. In DNA, the CDR3 is TGTGCTAGCAGCTTAGAGGGACAGGGAACCGGGGAGCTGTTTTTT.

This chain joins TRBV24-1 and TRBJ2-1, with 8 bases lining up with TRBD1. The germline gives CDR1 KGHDR, CDR2 SFDVKD. Unmatched junction bases numbered 3, after V lost 5 bases and J lost 1 base. This CDR3 is built from 15 residues. CDR3 residues: CATSATGASYNEQFF. The CDR3 nucleotides are TGTGCCACCAGTGCGACAGGGGCTTCCTACAATGAGCAGTTCTTC.

The chain has TRBV7-9 and TRBJ1-5; D not resolved. Germline V gives CDR1 SEHNR, CDR2 FQNEAQ (reference sequence). This CDR3 has 14 residues. V shed 0 bases and J shed 7 bases, with 10 bases lying between them. CDR3 loop: CASSLAGVGQPQHF. The CDR3 DNA reads as TGTGCCAGCAGCTTAGCGGGAGTAGGGCAGCCCCAGCATTTT.

This clone occurred once. The chain has TRBV5-4 and TRBJ1-1; D may be TRBD1 (5 bases). This CDR3 is built from 16 residues. V was clipped by 3 bases and J by 4 bases, with 19 bases between them. Per germline, CDR1 SGHNT and CDR2 YYREEE (reference sequence). CDR3 loop: CASSSLRGMVSTEAFF. The CDR3 region has the DNA TGTGCCAGCAGCTCACTCCGGGGGATGGTTAGCACTGAAGCTTTCTTT.

The chain employs TRBV27 and TRBJ1-2; D perhaps matches TRBD1 (6 bases). This CDR3 is built from 15 residues. The V end was cut by 5 bases, the J end by 4 bases, with 17 bases between. Looked up from germline, CDR1 is MNHEY and CDR2 is SMNVEV (reference sequence). The CDR3 here is CASSPNQGQIYGYTF. CDR3 bases: TGTGCCAGCAGTCCGAACCAGGGGCAGATCTATGGCTACACCTTC.

V is TRBV18 and J is TRBJ1-2; TRBD1 might be the D (5 bases). The germline gives CDR1 KGHSH, CDR2 LQKENI. The V gene lost 3 bases and the J gene lost 8 bases, with 22 bases spanning the gap. There are 16 residues in the CDR3. CDR3 DNA sequence: TGTGCCAGCTCACCCTTCGGCGCAGGGCCCGAGAGAGGCTACACCTTC. Its protein product is CASSPFGAGPERGYTF.

The V gene is TRBV7-9, the J gene TRBJ2-7; D possibly corresponds to TRBD1 (5 bases). The V and J ends lost 5 bases and 3 bases respectively, with 17 bases between them. This CDR3 is built from 15 residues. Germline V gene lookup returns CDR1 SEHNR and CDR2 FQNEAQ (reference sequence). CDR3 coding DNA: TGTGCCAGCAGCCCTCGAGGTGGGGCTGACTACGAGCAGTACTTC. It yields the protein CASSPRGGADYEQYF.

V and J are TRBV7-2 and TRBJ1-2, with unresolved D. The CDR3 consists of 13 residues. Per germline, CDR1 SGHTA and CDR2 FQGNSA. V shed 2 bases and J shed 0 bases, with 4 bases lying between them. The CDR3: CASSLPANYGYTF. DNA for the CDR3: TGTGCCAGCAGCTTACCGGCTAACTATGGCTACACCTTC.

The chain joins TRBV6-1 to TRBJ1-1; possible D gene TRBD1, 5 bases. The ends were cut back, 3 bases at V and 4 bases at J, with 9 bases in the middle. In germline, CDR1 is MNHNS, CDR2 SASEGT. There are 13 residues in the CDR3. The CDR3 DNA sequence: TGTGCCAGCAGTGATAACGGGGGCACTGAAGCTTTCTTT. Residues: CASSDNGGTEAFF.

J is TRBJ1-1 and V is TRBV25-1; D not certain. CDR1 MGHDK and CDR2 SYGVNS come from the germline V gene. V lost 3 bases, J lost 1 base, and 12 bases lay in between. The CDR3 contains 15 residues. CDR3 loop: CASSDRTSPNTEAFF. The CDR3 DNA sequence: TGTGCCAGCAGTGATCGCACATCCCCGAACACTGAAGCTTTCTTT. Variable domain in full (rest from reference TRBV25-1 and TRBJ1-1): EADIYQTPRYLVIGTGKKITLECSQTMGHDKMYWYQQDPGMELHLIHYSYGVNSTEKGDLSSESTVSRIRTEHFPLTLESARPSHTSQYLCASSDRTSPNTEAFFGQGTRLTVV.

This chain joins TRBV10-1 and TRBJ2-1, with D unclear. CDR1 and CDR2 from the germline V gene are WNHNN and SYGVQD (reference sequence). V gave up 6 bases and J gave up 1 base, with 10 bases separating them. The CDR3 length is 14 residues. CDR3 protein: CASRPDFSYNEQFF. The CDR3 nucleotides read TGCGCCAGCAGGCCCGACTTTTCCTACAATGAGCAGTTCTTC.

This sequence joins TRBV10-1 and TRBJ2-7; possible D gene TRBD2, 6 bases. This CDR3 region has 14 residues. Germline values: CDR1 WNHNN, CDR2 SYGVQD (reference sequence). V lost 3 bases to trimming and J lost 5 bases, with 14 bases between them. CDR3 residues: CASSDRLGVDEQYF. Here the CDR3 DNA reads TGCGCCAGCAGTGACAGACTAGGCGTCGACGAGCAGTACTTC.

The genes are TRBV4-1 and TRBJ2-2; D gene ambiguous. The germline V and J ends were trimmed by 1 base and 4 bases, with 7 bases remaining between them. The length of the CDR3 is 14 residues. The V gene's germline CDR1 is MGHRA and CDR2 YSYEKL. The CDR3 DNA follows: TGCGCCAGCAGCCAAGGGCCGATCACCGGGGAGCTGTTTTTT. Translated: CASSQGPITGELFF.

This clone was seen more than once but under ten times. The CDR3: CASSFPSGEKLFF. The CDR3, as DNA: TGTGCCAGCAGCTTCCCCTCCGGTGAAAAACTGTTTTTT. The V and J genes are TRBV13 and TRBJ1-4, with no clear D. Germline V gene data show CDR1 as PRHDT and CDR2 as FYEKMQ (reference sequence). This CDR3 spans 13 amino acids. V lost 3 bases, J lost 7 bases, and 9 bases lay in between.

This chain links TRBV27 with TRBJ1-2; D uncertain. The CDR3 extends over 14 amino acids. In germline, CDR1 is MNHEY, CDR2 SMNVEV (reference sequence). V was pared by 6 bases and J by 4 bases, with 15 bases between. The CDR3 DNA follows: TGTGCCAGCAGGCGGGGAGCCTACCTCTATGGCTACACCTTC. It specifies CASRRGAYLYGYTF.